This T cell receptor (beta chain) was recorded in a study of blood T cell repertoires in COVID-19 (dated by TCRdb to 2019 to 2021). Context from the whole study: The collaborator samples originated in the United States, Italy and Spain and spanned the acute and convalescent phases of COVID-19. The material from the prospective study consisted of cDNA or gDNA derived from T cells, B-cell-depleted T cells, or PBMCs. The dataset comprised deeply sampled blood TCRbeta repertoires from subjects exposed to, actively infected with, or recovered from COVID-19. The repertoires were made available in a free public database intended to serve as a resource for research on the immune response to SARS-CoV-2. Samples came from the ongoing ImmuneRACE study (first 160 participants) plus 1,254 subjects from 6 global collaborators. The sample metadata nearly always contained a de-identified subject ID, COVID-19 status, age in years and sex. Where available, HLA class I and class II types were obtained from metadata supplied by the sample provider rather than from assay-based typing.

Its CDR3 holds 16 amino acids, cysteine through phenylalanine. Just the 48-base CDR3 DNA is kept, in frame starting at base 1. Taken from the germline V gene, the CDR1 and CDR2 loops are SGHTA and FQGTGA. Trimming takes 1 base from V and 8 bases from J, and the germline ends sit 17 bases apart. One collaborating source in Seattle enrolled patients during active infection and followed them longitudinally through the course of disease. Whole blood was collected in K2EDTA tubes by collaborating institutions according to the institutions' own protocols. For TCRbeta analysis, collaborators shipped samples as frozen whole blood, isolated PBMCs, or DNA extracted from either of those sample types. TCRbeta CDR3 regions were amplified from genomic DNA using the immunoSEQ Assay, a bias-controlled multiplex PCR. On the study's bioinformatics: Within the assay, amplification of reference gene primers was used to estimate how many nucleated cells each sample contained. Sequence reads were collapsed and filtered to measure the absolute abundance of every unique TCRbeta CDR3 rearrangement. For each sample, productive Simpson clonality was calculated by taking the square root of Simpson's diversity index across productive rearrangements. TCRdb retrieved this table from immuneACCESS and kept in-frame rearrangements only. Not all clones are present; in checked studies, unresolved V genes account for under half, and no reason is known for the remainder. V and J calls and clone size are copied from that table; D and trimming were computed from the DNA. This sample comprises 50,000 to 60,000 clones, over 75% of them detected only once. 20% to 30% of the sample is in the top ten clones.

Of note for this clone: No cognate antigen has been identified for it. No quality values exist for individual bases; no much larger clone is one base distant.

Broad study findings and their caveats: How much clinical and demographic metadata was included differed by source and by participant, and the metadata was provided uncurated.

This TCR was sampled from a woman older than 75 with COVID-19, enrolled during active disease. Source material: peripheral blood. The rearrangement combines TRBV7-3 with TRBJ2-2; a weak D assignment points to TRBD2 (5 bases agree). In nucleotides, the sequence is TGTGCCAGCAGCTTAAATGGCAAGCGGACCGGAGGGGAGCTGTTTTTT. This encodes CASSLNGKRTGGELFF.